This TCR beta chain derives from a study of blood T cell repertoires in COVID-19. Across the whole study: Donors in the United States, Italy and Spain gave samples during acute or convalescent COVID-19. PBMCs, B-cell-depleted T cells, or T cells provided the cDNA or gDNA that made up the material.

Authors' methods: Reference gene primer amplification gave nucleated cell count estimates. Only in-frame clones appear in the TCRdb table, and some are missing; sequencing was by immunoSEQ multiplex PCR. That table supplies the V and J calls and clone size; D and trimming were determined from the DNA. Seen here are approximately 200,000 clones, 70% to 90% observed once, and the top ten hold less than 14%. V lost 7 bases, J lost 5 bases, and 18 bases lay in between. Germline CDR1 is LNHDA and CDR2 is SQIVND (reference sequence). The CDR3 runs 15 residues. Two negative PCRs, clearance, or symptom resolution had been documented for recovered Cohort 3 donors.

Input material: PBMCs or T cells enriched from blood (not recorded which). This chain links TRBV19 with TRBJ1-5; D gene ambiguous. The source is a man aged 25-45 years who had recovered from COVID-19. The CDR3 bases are TGTGCCAGTATGGAGACCGCTAACATGTATCAGCCCCAGCATTTT. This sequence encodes CASMETANMYQPQHF.